This passage covers 21 T cell receptor beta chains from one sample sequenced in a study of T cells in Graves' hyperthyroidism and ophthalmopathy. What was amplified from RNA transcripts were TCR beta CDR3 regions. In the first-round RT-PCR of the TCR CDR3, the HTBI primer set was used. TCRdb itself ran the multiplex PCR reads through MiXCR, one entry per CDR3 protein. The sample consists of about 700,000 distinct CDR3 sequences, about 45% of them appearing once. Material for sequencing was peripheral blood or thyroid tissue (not recorded which). These receptor sequences come from an adult man with Graves' disease, either hyperthyroidism or ophthalmopathy (not recorded which).

V gene TRBV29-1 combines with J gene TRBJ1-5; D is undetermined. This CDR3 has 14 amino acids. Trimming pared 7 bases from V and 2 bases from J, leaving 15 bases between. CDR1 and CDR2 (germline): SQVTM, ANQGSEA. The chain's CDR3 is CSAGPMVCNQPQHF. The CDR3 bases are TGCAGCGCTGGGCCTATGGTCTGCAATCAGCCCCAGCATTTT.

A note on this clonotype: A much bigger clone sits one base away, suggesting this may be a read error. Since no conserved phenylalanine or tryptophan closes the CDR3, a read error is the likely cause. V and J are TRBV6-6 and TRBJ1-1; D unclear. Looked up from germline, CDR1 is MNHNY and CDR2 is SVGAGI (reference sequence). The CDR3 runs 13 residues. CDR3 sequence: CAISESRNTEAFL. The DNA of the CDR3 is TGTGCCATCAGTGAGTCAAGGAACACTGAAGCTTTCCTT.

This chain connects TRBV6-1 to TRBJ1-2; D is undetermined. CDR3 length: 12 amino acids. Germline V gives CDR1 MNHNS, CDR2 SASEGT. V lost 5 bases and J 6 bases, leaving 10 bases between the germline ends. The CDR3 DNA follows: TGTGCCAGCAGTAACCCGATAGATGGCTACACCTTC. Translating it yields CASSNPIDGYTF.

The table lists this clonotype with many counts. This chain connects TRBV19 to TRBJ1-2; D unclear. The CDR3 is made up of 10 amino acids. Germline V gene lookup returns CDR1 LNHDA and CDR2 SQIVND (reference sequence). With 6 bases removed from V and 2 bases from J, the gap between germline ends came to 1 base. The CDR3 nucleotides are TGTGCCAGTAGAAACTATGGCTACACCTTC. It yields the protein CASRNYGYTF.

This clonotype occurred many times. The V call is TRBV25-1, the J call TRBJ1-1; TRBD1 is a possible D gene (6 bases). The CDR3 runs to 14 residues. Germline assignment: CDR1 MGHDK and CDR2 SYGVNS. Trimming took off 3 bases at V and 5 bases at J, with 13 bases between the two ends. The CDR3 bases are TGTGCCAGCAGTGAGTCCTGGGGGCCTACTGAAGCTTTCTTT. Amino acids: CASSESWGPTEAFF.

In its sample, this clonotype was seen many times. The chain couples TRBV10-1 to TRBJ2-5; TRBD2 might be the D (6 bases). Germline CDR1 is WNHNN and CDR2 is SYGVQD (reference sequence). V was cut by 3 bases and J by 1 base, with 9 bases left in between. The CDR3 has 14 residues. The CDR3 DNA sequence: TGCGCCAGCAGTGATGCGGGAATCCAAGAGACCCAGTACTTC. Protein: CASSDAGIQETQYF.

J is TRBJ2-6 and V is TRBV20-1; D could derive from TRBD1 or TRBD2 (5 bases each). The germline V gene encodes CDR1 DFQATT and CDR2 SNEGSKA (reference sequence). V shed 5 bases and J shed 2 bases, with 13 bases lying between them. The CDR3 length is 15 residues. The CDR3 DNA reads as TGCAGTGCTCGGGACCCCTCCGCTGGGGCCAACGTCCTGACTTTC. This sequence encodes CSARDPSAGANVLTF.

The gene calls are TRBV7-2 and TRBJ1-5, with D unclear. The CDR3 totals 14 residues. Trimming removed 3 bases from V and 7 bases from J, with 13 bases in between. Germline CDR1 is SGHTA and CDR2 is FQGNSA. DNA of the CDR3: TGTGCCAGCAGCTTGGCCAGAGGATTCCAGCCCCAGCATTTT. This codes for CASSLARGFQPQHF.

This clonotype was observed many times. The V and J genes are TRBV7-9 and TRBJ2-7; 7 bases fit TRBD1. Trimming cost V 3 bases and J 2 bases; bases outside gene matches: 4. CDR1 and CDR2 from the germline V gene are SEHNR and FQNEAQ (reference sequence). CDR3 length equals 14 residues. CDR3: CASSLDRWTYEQYF. The CDR3, as DNA: TGTGCCAGCAGCTTGGACAGGTGGACCTACGAGCAGTACTTC.

The rearrangement links TRBV5-1 to TRBJ1-4; D call uncertain. Trimming took off 4 bases at V and 4 bases at J, with 8 bases between the two ends. This CDR3 has 13 residues. Germline CDR1 reads SGHRS; CDR2 reads YFSETQ. This CDR3 is CASSPTVNEKLFF. CDR3 coding DNA: TGCGCCAGCAGCCCTACAGTTAATGAAAAACTGTTTTTT.

This clonotype appeared once. Mismatch with germline at one junction end may stem from a read error. The gene calls are TRBV5-5 and TRBJ2-7; 8 bases map to TRBD1. Per the germline V gene, CDR1 is SGHKS and CDR2 is YYEKEE (reference sequence). The CDR3 runs 16 residues. CDR3 sequence: CASSLYRTGKISEQYF. The CDR3 nucleotides read TGCGCCAGCAGCTTGTACCGGACAGGGAAAATAAGCGAGCAGTACTTC.

In its sample, this clonotype was seen once. At one of its ends the junction is not consistent with the germline gene, which may arise from a read error. J is TRBJ1-3 and V is TRBV5-4; perhaps TRBD1 as D (6 bases). Per germline, CDR1 SGHNT and CDR2 YYREEE (reference sequence). The CDR3 runs 18 residues. This CDR3 is CASSRGDTHRYSGNTIYF. CDR3 nucleotides: TGCGCCAGCAGCCGAGGGGACACTCACCGATACTCTGGAAACACCATATATTTT.

Comment on this clonotype: One base away lies a much larger clone, so this may be a sequencing read error. The rearrangement joins TRBV10-3 to TRBJ1-2; possibly TRBD1 for D (5 bases). The CDR3 has 13 amino acids. The V end lost 7 bases, the J end lost 3 bases, and 12 bases lay between the germline ends. Germline V lookup: CDR1 ENHRY, CDR2 SYGVKD. The CDR3 sequence is CAITSGADYGYTF. In DNA, the CDR3 is TGTGCCATCACTTCCGGGGCTGACTATGGCTACACCTTC.

This clonotype was seen only a few times. V gene TRBV7-8 combines with J gene TRBJ2-5; D may be TRBD1 or TRBD2 (5 bases each). Germline assignment: CDR1 SGHVS and CDR2 FQNEAQ. The CDR3 loop spans 14 amino acids. Trimming cost V 2 bases and J 3 bases, with 10 bases left between them. The CDR3 protein is CASSLRRGEETQYF. Written as DNA, the CDR3 is TGTGCCAGCAGCTTACGGCGAGGGGAAGAGACCCAGTACTTC. Complete variable domain (other parts from reference TRBV7-8 and TRBJ2-5): GAGVSQSPRYKVAKRGQDVALRCDPISGHVSLFWYQQALGQGPEFLTYFQNEAQLDKSGLPSDRFFAERPEGSVSTLKIQRTQQEDSAVYLCASSLRRGEETQYFGPGTRLLVL.

Worth noting for this clonotype: One end of the junction varies from germline; a read error may be responsible. This rearrangement joins TRBV10-3 to TRBJ2-7; 8 bases map to TRBD2. This CDR3 comprises 16 residues. Germline V gene sequence: CDR1 ENHRY, CDR2 SYGVKD. For the CDR3, the DNA is TGTGCCAGCAGTGAAAACCCTAGCGGGTACTCCTACGAGCAGTACTTC. It encodes CASSENPSGYSYEQYF.

Comments on this clonotype: A read error may produce the germline difference seen at one junction end. V is TRBV9 and J is TRBJ1-6, with 7 bases fitting TRBD1. Germline V gene sequence: CDR1 SGDLS, CDR2 YYNGEE. The CDR3 has 19 amino acids. The CDR3 DNA is TGCGCCAGCAGCTTGTTCCCGGGACAGACAAGCTCCTATAATTCACCCCTCCACTTT. Its protein product is CASSLFPGQTSSYNSPLHF.

The CDR3 sequence is CAISLGTDEQYF. For the CDR3, the DNA is TGTGCCATCAGCTTGGGGACAGACGAGCAGTACTTC. The chain employs TRBV10-3 and TRBJ2-7; 7 bases agree with TRBD1. V lost 6 bases, J lost 5 bases, and 4 bases stayed unmatched. Looked up from germline, CDR1 is ENHRY and CDR2 is SYGVKD. This CDR3 is 12 amino acids long.

This chain connects TRBV19 to TRBJ2-5; the match to TRBD2 covers 10 bases. Germline CDR1 reads LNHDA; CDR2 reads SQIVND (reference sequence). V lost 5 bases, J lost 5 bases, and 14 bases stayed unmatched. The CDR3 contains 17 residues. CDR3 DNA sequence: TGTGCCAGTAGTGCCGGTCCTAGCGGGAGTACCTACGAGACCCAGTACTTC. Its translation: CASSAGPSGSTYETQYF. Variable domain in full (rest from reference TRBV19 and TRBJ2-5): DGGITQSPKYLFRKEGQNVTLSCEQNLNHDAMYWYRQDPGQGLRLIYYSQIVNDFQKGDIAEGYSVSREKKESFPLTVTSAQKNPTAFYLCASSAGPSGSTYETQYFGPGTRLLVL.

The table lists this clonotype with a few counts. Relative to the germline gene, one junction end is altered; a read error may explain this. The genes are TRBV19 and TRBJ2-7; TRBD2 matches at 10 bases. The CDR3 has 16 residues. The germline gives CDR1 LNHDA, CDR2 SQIVND (reference sequence). This CDR3 is CASSQASGSVSNEQYF. DNA for the CDR3: TGTGCCAGTAGTCAGGCTAGCGGGAGTGTCTCCAACGAGCAGTACTTC.

This clonotype appeared a few times. The chain joins TRBV7-9 to TRBJ2-7; 11 nucleotides agree with TRBD1. V was clipped by 4 bases and J by 4 bases; unmatched bases: 9. The CDR3 totals 16 residues. The germline gives CDR1 SEHNR, CDR2 FQNEAQ (reference sequence). CDR3 residues: CASSSERDRGDYEQYF. DNA for the CDR3: TGTGCCAGCAGCTCAGAACGGGACAGGGGGGATTACGAGCAGTACTTC. Combining the CDR3 with reference TRBV7-9 and TRBJ2-7 gives the whole variable domain DTGVSQNPRHKITKRGQNVTFRCDPISEHNRLYWYRQTLGQGPEFLTYFQNEAQLEKSRLLSDRFSAERPKGSFSTLEIQRTEQGDSAMYLCASSSERDRGDYEQYFGPGTRLTVT.

This chain connects TRBV15 to TRBJ2-7, with 10 bases that match TRBD2. The trim removed 3 bases at V and 0 bases at J, leaving 5 bases unmatched. The V gene's germline CDR1 is LNHNV and CDR2 YYDKDF (reference sequence). The CDR3 runs to 16 residues. CDR3 coding DNA: TGTGCCACCAGCAGGCCCGCTAGCGGGAGCTCCTACGAGCAGTACTTC. Translated, it gives CATSRPASGSSYEQYF.